The 14 T cell receptor beta chains below were found in one sample sequenced in a study of OX40 agonist ivuxolimab in advanced cancers. TCRdb keeps only in-frame clones here, not all; method: immunoSEQ multiplex PCR. The sample lists 47,000 or so clones; 85% to 90% were seen once. The source material was CD4+ or CD8+ T cells sorted from blood, sampled in a trial of the OX40 agonist ivuxolimab. The source is an adult with an advanced solid tumor such as melanoma, head and neck, liver or kidney cancer.

The chain is built from TRBV9 and TRBJ2-1; TRBD2 is a possible D gene (6 bases). The V end was cut by 0 bases, the J end by 2 bases, with 9 bases between. CDR1 is SGDLS, CDR2 YYNGEE, per germline. The CDR3 runs 15 residues. The CDR3 region has the DNA TGTGCCAGCAGCGTAGGGGTAGCGGCCTACAATGAGCAGTTCTTC. It encodes CASSVGVAAYNEQFF.

The chain carries TRBV13 and TRBJ1-1; unclear D gene. The CDR3 extends over 12 amino acids. Trimming removed 5 bases from V and 0 bases from J, with 4 bases in between. Germline assignment: CDR1 PRHDT and CDR2 FYEKMQ (reference sequence). CDR3 loop: CASSNMNTEAFF. CDR3 DNA sequence: TGTGCCAGCAGCAACATGAACACTGAAGCTTTCTTT.

This clone was recorded only once. The V call is TRBV27, the J call TRBJ2-7, with TRBD2 identical over 12 bases. This CDR3 has 18 residues. J was trimmed by 4 bases and V by 6 bases; bases with no gene match: 16. The germline CDR1 and CDR2 sequences are MNHEY and SMNVEV (reference sequence). As DNA, the CDR3 is TGTGCCAGCAGCCCCTCTAGCGGGGGGGCTACGGGCCTATACGAGCAGTACTTC. It codes for CASSPSSGGATGLYEQYF.

The chain has TRBV30 and TRBJ2-7; D gene ambiguous. The CDR3 has 14 residues. The germline V gene encodes CDR1 GTSNPN and CDR2 SVGIG (reference sequence). Trimming took 4 bases from V and 3 from J, leaving 16 bases between them. Here the CDR3 reads CAWTSALSRYEQYF. The CDR3 DNA follows: TGTGCCTGGACATCGGCGCTTTCCCGCTACGAGCAGTACTTC. The whole variable domain, filled in from reference TRBV30 and TRBJ2-7, reads SQTIHQWPATLVQPVGSPLSLECTVEGTSNPNLYWYRQAAGRGLQLLFYSVGIGQISSEVPQNLSASRPQDRQFILSSKKLLLSDSGFYLCAWTSALSRYEQYFGPGTRLTVT.

Worth noting for this clone: Other DNA variants within this sample encode the same CDR3. The rearrangement uses TRBV4-3 and TRBJ2-3, with unresolved D. The germline gives CDR1 LGHNA, CDR2 YSLEER. V was clipped by 0 bases and J by 5 bases, with 6 bases between them. CDR3 length: 13 residues. The CDR3 DNA reads as TGCGCCAGCAGCCAAGAGTCGGGAGATACGCAGTATTTT. Translation: CASSQESGDTQYF.

The count of this clone is one. The chain recombines TRBV7-9 with TRBJ2-1, with D tentatively TRBD1 or TRBD2 (7 bases each). CDR3 length: 16 amino acids. V lost 5 bases and J 0 bases, leaving 14 bases between the germline ends. Germline CDR1 reads SEHNR; CDR2 reads FQNEAQ (reference sequence). This CDR3 reads CASSLQGEGSYNEQFF. For the CDR3, the DNA is TGTGCCAGCAGCCTTCAGGGGGAGGGCTCCTACAATGAGCAGTTCTTC.

CDR3 coding DNA: TGTGCCAGCAGCTCAGACAGGGTAAGCTCCTATAATTCACCCCTCCACTTT. Its protein is CASSSDRVSSYNSPLHF. This chain uses TRBV7-8 with TRBJ1-6; 7 bases are shared with TRBD1. Trimming took 4 bases from V and 0 from J; bases not matched to a gene: 6. Germline V CDR1 and CDR2: SGHVS, FQNEAQ. This CDR3 has 17 residues. Full variable domain (outside the CDR3, taken from reference TRBV7-8 and TRBJ1-6): GAGVSQSPRYKVAKRGQDVALRCDPISGHVSLFWYQQALGQGPEFLTYFQNEAQLDKSGLPSDRFFAERPEGSVSTLKIQRTQQEDSAVYLCASSSDRVSSYNSPLHFGNGTRLTVT.

Details on this clone: Its ends do not fully match the called genes, so a read error is possible. V gene TRBV7-7 combines with J gene TRBJ2-1; the match to TRBD2 covers 11 bases. The CDR3 is 14 residues long. Germline-derived CDR1 and CDR2 are SSHAT and FNYEAQ (reference sequence). The CDR3 DNA sequence: TGTGCTAGCAGCTTTAGCGGGGGGGCCTCAGAGCAGTTCTTC. This sequence encodes CASSFSGGASEQFF.

This chain connects TRBV6-5 to TRBJ2-2, with D perhaps matching TRBD1 (5 bases). Trimming cost V 5 bases and J 8 bases, with 9 bases left between them. This CDR3 has 12 amino acids. CDR1 MNHEY and CDR2 SVGAGI come from the germline V gene. The CDR3 DNA reads TGTGCCAGCAGTAGCCCAGGGGGGGAGCTGTTTTTT. Translated, it gives CASSSPGGELFF.

The table lists this clone with a count of one. This chain connects TRBV19 to TRBJ1-1; D remains unclear. The ends were cut back, 2 bases at V and 4 bases at J, with 8 bases in the middle. The germline gives CDR1 LNHDA, CDR2 SQIVND (reference sequence). The CDR3 is made up of 13 amino acids. The CDR3, as DNA: TGTGCCAGTAGTATATCGGGGTTCACTGAAGCTTTCTTT. It translates to CASSISGFTEAFF.

This rearrangement joins TRBV19 to TRBJ2-1; 7 bases are a match to TRBD1. The germline V gene encodes CDR1 LNHDA and CDR2 SQIVND (reference sequence). V lost 2 bases and J lost 4; bases outside the gene matches: 11. This CDR3 has 17 residues. The CDR3 coding sequence is TGTGCCAGTAGTATATTCGCGACAGGGAACTCGTACAATGAGCAGTTCTTC. Translated: CASSIFATGNSYNEQFF.

V gene TRBV11-2 combines with J gene TRBJ1-1; D may be TRBD1 (5 bases). The CDR3 is 15 residues long. Germline loops: CDR1 SGHAT, CDR2 FQNNGV. Between the trimmed V and J ends, which lost 2 bases and 5 bases, there was a span of 15 bases. The DNA for the CDR3 is TGTGCCAGCAGCTTAACGGAGGGGTTCCGAACTGAAGCTTTCTTT. Translating it yields CASSLTEGFRTEAFF.

The J gene is TRBJ1-2, the V gene TRBV4-3; TRBD1 might be the D (6 bases). Germline CDR1 is LGHNA and CDR2 is YSLEER. With 2 bases removed from V and 8 bases from J, the gap between germline ends came to 9 bases. CDR3 size: 12 residues. The CDR3 bases are TGCGCCAGCAGCCAATCAGGGGACGGCTACACCTTC. Its translation: CASSQSGDGYTF.

V and J are TRBV7-6 and TRBJ2-5; TRBD1 aligns across 7 bases. The DNA end favors TRBJ2-7, so the J call may be wrong. The germline V gene has CDR1 SGHVS and CDR2 FNYEAQ. The CDR3 has 14 residues. CDR3 DNA: TGTGCCAGCAGCTTGGGGACAGTCTCCTACGAGCAGTACTTC. Its protein is CASSLGTVSYEQYF.